This T cell receptor (beta chain) appears in the sequencing data of a study of blood T cell repertoires in COVID-19. Trimming shortened V by 1 base and J by 6 bases, and 9 bases separated the two germline ends. CDR3 length: 14 amino acids. Germline assignment: CDR1 LNHNV and CDR2 YYDKDF (reference sequence). Measured with immunoSEQ multiplex PCR; TCRdb has only the in-frame clones, and not every one. The sample gives over 200,000 clones, 85% to 90% of which show up once; roughly 11% is in the top ten. This chain links TRBV15 with TRBJ2-2, with D maybe TRBD1 (5 bases). The sequence came from a man aged 50 to 59 with COVID-19, enrolled during active disease. Sequencing input: peripheral blood. CDR3 loop: CATSRVREAGELFF. The CDR3 DNA follows: TGTGCCACCAGCAGAGTCAGGGAAGCCGGGGAGCTGTTTTTT.